This T cell receptor beta chain was observed in a study of radiation and T cells in renal cell carcinoma. A note on this clone: Its antigen remains unidentified.

Indicated time point: baseline pretreatment blood. Treatment indicated: 15 Gy SBRT to primary tumor, nephrectomy 4 weeks later. Clear cell pathology was present in this patient's renal cell carcinoma. Only in-frame clones appear in the TCRdb table, and some are missing; sequencing was by immunoSEQ multiplex PCR. The sample lists approximately 110,000 clones, 80% to 85% occurring once. The study, taken as a whole, reports: Pretreatment tumor biopsies were lacking, so baseline clonotypes are unknown.

There are 14 residues in the CDR3. V was clipped by 6 bases and J by 6 bases; unmatched bases: 7. Germline values: CDR1 MNHEY, CDR2 SMNVEV (reference sequence). The sample here was blood, taken from a patient whose treatment included radiotherapy and nephrectomy. The receptor was isolated from a woman aged 60-75 years with renal cell carcinoma. The J gene is TRBJ2-2, the V gene TRBV27, with 7 bases aligning to TRBD2. CDR3 bases: TGTGCCAGCAGCTTACTAGCGATCCCCGGGGAGCTGTTTTTT. This codes for CASSLLAIPGELFF.